The 10 T cell receptor beta chains below were found in one sample sequenced in a study of OX40 agonist ivuxolimab in advanced cancers. Sequenced by immunoSEQ multiplex PCR; TCRdb stores in-frame clones only, minus some. The sample lists about 45,000 clones, roughly 90% occurring once. The sequencing used CD4+ or CD8+ T cells sorted from blood, collected in a trial of the OX40 agonist ivuxolimab. All receptors come from an adult with an advanced solid tumor such as melanoma, head and neck, liver or kidney cancer.

The CDR3 sequence is CASSYSTDPREQYF. The CDR3 DNA follows: TGTGCCAGCAGTTACTCTACGGATCCTAGGGAGCAGTACTTC. This chain joins TRBV6-5 and TRBJ2-7; D not resolved. The ends were cut back, 0 bases at V and 7 bases at J, with 13 bases in the middle. Germline loops: CDR1 MNHEY, CDR2 SVGAGI. This CDR3 has 14 residues.

The chain combines TRBV5-1 with TRBJ2-1, with 14 bases matching TRBD2. Per the germline V gene, CDR1 is SGHRS and CDR2 is YFSETQ. Germline trimming cut 6 bases from V and 7 bases from J; bases unmatched to any gene: 6. This CDR3 has 15 residues. CDR3 nucleotides: TGCGCCAGCACCCGACTAGCGGGGGGGCCGAATGAGCAGTTCTTC. Translating it yields CASTRLAGGPNEQFF.

The chain employs TRBV11-2 and TRBJ2-2; D gene ambiguous. The V gene lost 1 base and the J gene lost 1 base, with 4 bases spanning the gap. Germline V gene sequence: CDR1 SGHAT, CDR2 FQNNGV. The length of the CDR3 is 14 residues. The CDR3 nucleotides read TGTGCCAGCAGCTTAGGACTGAACACCGGGGAGCTGTTTTTT. Its translation: CASSLGLNTGELFF.

The V gene is TRBV7-9, the J gene TRBJ1-1, with TRBD1 matching 7 bases. V shed 4 bases and J 0 bases; nucleotides not matched to a gene: 8. Germline V gives CDR1 SEHNR, CDR2 FQNEAQ (reference sequence). This CDR3 comprises 16 residues. CDR3 amino acids: CASSSNRQGLNTEAFF. For the CDR3, the DNA is TGTGCCAGCAGCTCGAACCGACAGGGCCTGAACACTGAAGCTTTCTTT. The complete variable domain, with remaining parts taken from reference TRBV7-9 and TRBJ1-1, reads DTGVSQNPRHKITKRGQNVTFRCDPISEHNRLYWYRQTLGQGPEFLTYFQNEAQLEKSRLLSDRFSAERPKGSFSTLEIQRTEQGDSAMYLCASSSNRQGLNTEAFFGQGTRLTVV.

The chain joins TRBV6-5 to TRBJ2-2; D gene uncertain. Per germline, CDR1 MNHEY and CDR2 SVGAGI. The CDR3 extends over 13 amino acids. Deletions cut 5 bases from V and 8 bases from J, with 12 bases between. CDR3 residues: CASSRSREGELFF. Here the CDR3 DNA reads TGTGCCAGCAGTCGTTCGAGAGAAGGGGAGCTGTTTTTT.

The gene calls are TRBV5-1 and TRBJ1-1; 8 positions agree with TRBD1. J was trimmed by 8 bases and V by 5 bases; bases with no gene match: 2. Germline V gene data show CDR1 as SGHRS and CDR2 as YFSETQ. The CDR3 sequence is 11 residues long. CDR3 in DNA: TGCGCCAGCAGACAGGGGGTGGAAGCTTTCTTT. Protein sequence: CASRQGVEAFF.

The chain has TRBV5-6 and TRBJ2-5; 10 nucleotides match TRBD1. The CDR3 runs 17 residues. V dropped 4 bases and J dropped 1; count of bases not matched to a gene: 10. Germline-derived CDR1 and CDR2 are SGHDT and YYEEEE. CDR3 bases: TGTGCCAGCAGCCTGGGGTTGACAGGGGGCCCCCAAGAGACCCAGTACTTC. Its translation: CASSLGLTGGPQETQYF.

The chain uses TRBV4-1 and TRBJ2-1, with TRBD2 matching 12 bases. The CDR3 length is 19 residues. Germline V gene lookup returns CDR1 MGHRA and CDR2 YSYEKL. After removal of 4 bases from V and 3 bases from J, the junction contained 13 bases not matched to a gene. The CDR3 coding sequence is TGCGCCAGCAGCCCGAGGGGGCTAGCGGGGGGGCAGGTCTACAATGAGCAGTTCTTC. This gives the protein CASSPRGLAGGQVYNEQFF.

The genes are TRBV5-6 and TRBJ1-2; possible D gene TRBD1, 5 bases. The CDR3 length is 13 residues. V lost 3 bases, J lost 8 bases, and 14 bases lay in between. The germline CDR1 and CDR2 sequences are SGHDT and YYEEEE. As DNA, the CDR3 is TGTGCCAGCAGCTCATCAGGGCTTGGGGGCTACACCTTC. The encoded protein is CASSSSGLGGYTF.

The chain joins TRBV2 to TRBJ1-2; possibly TRBD1 for D (5 bases). Germline V lookup: CDR1 SNHLY, CDR2 FYNNEI. The CDR3 spans 13 residues. V was shortened by 1 base and J by 7 bases, with 10 bases between the two germline ends. The CDR3 spells CASSEGGASGYTF. The CDR3 DNA sequence: TGTGCCAGCAGTGAAGGGGGCGCCTCTGGCTACACCTTC. Looking up the rest from reference TRBV2 and TRBJ1-2 gives the full variable domain: EPEVTQTPSHQVTQMGQEVILRCVPISNHLYFYWYRQILGQKVEFLVSFYNNEISEKSEIFDDQFSVERPDGSNFTLKIRSTKLEDSAMYFCASSEGGASGYTFGSGTRLTVV.